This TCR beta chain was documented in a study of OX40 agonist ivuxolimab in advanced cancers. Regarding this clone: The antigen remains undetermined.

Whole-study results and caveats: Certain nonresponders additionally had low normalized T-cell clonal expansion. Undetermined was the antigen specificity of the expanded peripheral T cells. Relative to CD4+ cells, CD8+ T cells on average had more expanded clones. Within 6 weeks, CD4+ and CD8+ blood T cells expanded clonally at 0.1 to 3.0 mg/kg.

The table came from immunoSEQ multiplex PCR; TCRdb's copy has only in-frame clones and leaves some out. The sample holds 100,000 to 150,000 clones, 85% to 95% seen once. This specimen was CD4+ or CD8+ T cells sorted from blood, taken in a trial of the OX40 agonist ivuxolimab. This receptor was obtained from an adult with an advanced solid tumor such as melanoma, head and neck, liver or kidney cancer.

The CDR3, as DNA: TGTGCCAGCTCACCAGTCGACAGGGGGCATTCACCCCTCCACTTT. Its translation is CASSPVDRGHSPLHF. V gene TRBV18 combines with J gene TRBJ1-6; 10 bases map to TRBD1. From germline, CDR1 is KGHSH and CDR2 LQKENI. This CDR3 is 15 amino acids long. V dropped 2 bases and J dropped 8; count of bases not matched to a gene: 3.